The clone carrying this T cell receptor beta chain was picked up a small number of times. Antigen: not known. This sample is part of a study of T cell repertoires in cytomegalovirus infection. The overall study: Matching HLA type, along with CMV infection, was indicated by public TCR beta signatures.

General study points: Pooled public TCR beta family frequency picked out CMV carriers with the relevant HLA. Ex vivo responses were dominated by HLA-C-restricted CMV-specific TCR beta clonotypes.

TCRdb fed the reads into MiXCR, producing one record per CDR3 protein. This table has some 160,000 distinct CDR3 sequences, 17% appearing once. The CDR3 sequence is 17 residues long. The V and J ends lost 3 bases and 5 bases respectively, with 20 bases between them. Germline V gene lookup returns CDR1 SEHNR and CDR2 FQNEAQ (reference sequence). The sequenced sample consisted of CD8+ T cells from PBMCs. The rearrangement joins TRBV7-9 to TRBJ1-5; perhaps TRBD1 as D (6 bases). The receptor was derived from a human donor in good health (CMV status not recorded). Some clones in this sample may be carry-over from other donors' samples. CDR3 residues: CASSLAPGHKKYQPQHF. The CDR3, as DNA: TGTGCCAGCAGCTTGGCACCGGGACACAAGAAGTATCAGCCCCAGCATTTT.